A single T cell receptor (beta chain) is shown here with its context. Germline CDR1 is SGHRS and CDR2 is YFSETQ. The CDR3 is 14 residues long. V shed 3 bases, J shed 4 bases, and the junction held 3 bases outside the gene matches. This sample is drawn from a study of blood T cell repertoires in COVID-19. Study information: Samples taken during acute and convalescent COVID-19 were collected in the United States, Italy and Spain. PBMCs, B-cell-depleted T cells, or T cells were the source of the cDNA or gDNA that made up the material.

Authors' processing steps: Using reference gene primer amplification, nucleated cell counts were estimated. Data came from immunoSEQ multiplex PCR; TCRdb stores just in-frame clones and leaves some out. For V, J and clone size, that table is used; D and trimming come from the DNA. The data contain 400,000 to 550,000 clones, around nine tenths of them singletons. The rearrangement joins TRBV5-1 to TRBJ1-4; TRBD1 matches at 7 bases. Specimen: peripheral blood. The sequence derives from a woman aged 25 to 45 with acute or convalescent COVID-19. The chain's CDR3 is CASSWGTDNEKLFF. The DNA for the CDR3 is TGCGCCAGCAGCTGGGGGACAGATAATGAAAAACTGTTTTTT. The complete variable domain, with remaining parts taken from reference TRBV5-1 and TRBJ1-4, reads KAGVTQTPRYLIKTRGQQVTLSCSPISGHRSVSWYQQTPGQGLQFLFEYFSETQRNKGNFPGRFSGRQFSNSRSEMNVSTLELGDSALYLCASSWGTDNEKLFFGSGTQLSVL.